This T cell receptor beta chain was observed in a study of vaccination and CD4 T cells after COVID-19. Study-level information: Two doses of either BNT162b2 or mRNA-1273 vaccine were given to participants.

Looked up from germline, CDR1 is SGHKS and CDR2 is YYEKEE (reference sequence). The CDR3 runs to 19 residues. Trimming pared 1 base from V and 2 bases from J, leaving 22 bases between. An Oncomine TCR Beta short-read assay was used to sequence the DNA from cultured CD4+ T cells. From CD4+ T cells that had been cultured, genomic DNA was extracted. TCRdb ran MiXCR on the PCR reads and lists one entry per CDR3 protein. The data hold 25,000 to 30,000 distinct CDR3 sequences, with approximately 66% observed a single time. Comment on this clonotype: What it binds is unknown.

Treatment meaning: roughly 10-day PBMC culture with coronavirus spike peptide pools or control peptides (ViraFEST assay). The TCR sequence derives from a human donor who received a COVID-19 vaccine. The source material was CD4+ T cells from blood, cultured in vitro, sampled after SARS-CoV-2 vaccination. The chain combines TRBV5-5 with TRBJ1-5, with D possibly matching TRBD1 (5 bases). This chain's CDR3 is CASSLKEGRGNFGNQPQHF. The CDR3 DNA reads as TGTGCCAGCAGCTTGAAGGAGGGACGGGGAAATTTTGGCAATCAGCCCCAGCATTTT.